This entry lists 31 T cell receptor beta chains sequenced from one sample in a study of PD-1 blockade in mismatch repair-deficient tumors. TCRdb's copy holds only in-frame clones and misses some; the assay was immunoSEQ multiplex PCR. Here the sample spans about 100,000 clones, about four fifths being singletons. Sequences were derived from peripheral blood, sampled approximately 35 weeks after starting pembrolizumab. These receptors were obtained from an adult with mismatch repair-deficient cancer.

The chain links TRBV7-2 to TRBJ1-2; perhaps TRBD1 as D (6 bases). CDR3 length: 14 amino acids. Germline V gene sequence: CDR1 SGHTA, CDR2 FQGNSA. The V end lost 4 bases, the J end lost 5 bases, and 14 bases lay between the germline ends. This chain's CDR3 is CASSSFRQEYGYTF. DNA of the CDR3: TGTGCCAGCAGCTCCTTTAGACAGGAATATGGCTACACCTTC.

V usage is TRBV5-1 and J usage is TRBJ1-1; weak D call: TRBD1 (6 bases). Germline lookup yields CDR1 SGHRS and CDR2 YFSETQ. Trimming left V 1 base short and J 5 bases short, with 12 bases between. The CDR3 is made up of 14 amino acids. CDR3 region: CASSLSGGLTEAFF. Written as DNA, the CDR3 is TGCGCCAGCAGCTTGAGCGGGGGGCTAACTGAAGCTTTCTTT. The full variable domain, its missing parts supplied by reference TRBV5-1 and TRBJ1-1, is KAGVTQTPRYLIKTRGQQVTLSCSPISGHRSVSWYQQTPGQGLQFLFEYFSETQRNKGNFPGRFSGRQFSNSRSEMNVSTLELGDSALYLCASSLSGGLTEAFFGQGTRLTVV.

J is TRBJ2-3 and V is TRBV4-2; possibly TRBD2 for D (6 bases). CDR3 length equals 15 residues. V was shortened by 1 base and J by 4 bases, with 12 bases between the two germline ends. CDR1 LGHNA and CDR2 YNFKEQ come from the germline V gene. In nucleotides, the CDR3 is TGTGCCAGCAGCCAAGTGGTCGGGAGTGCAGATACGCAGTATTTT. Encoded protein: CASSQVVGSADTQYF.

The rearrangement links TRBV19 to TRBJ2-2; D not resolved. Germline loops: CDR1 LNHDA, CDR2 SQIVND (reference sequence). This CDR3 is built from 13 residues. Trimming took off 2 bases at V and 5 bases at J, with 6 bases between the two ends. The CDR3 nucleotides are TGTGCCAGTAGTATACCCTGGACCGGGGAGCTGTTTTTT. Protein sequence: CASSIPWTGELFF.

The rearrangement uses TRBV21-1 and TRBJ1-1; the D segment call TRBD1 is taken from the table without a DNA check. TRBV21-1 constitutes a pseudogene. The CDR3 runs to 17 residues. CDR3 nucleotide sequence: TGTGCCAGCAGCAAAATCCGGCTGACAGAAGTGAACACTGAAGCTTTCTTT. Translated, it gives CASSKIRLTEVNTEAFF.

The J gene is TRBJ1-4, the V gene TRBV18; D ambiguous. The CDR3 is 11 amino acids. CDR1 KGHSH and CDR2 LQKENI come from the germline V gene. Trimming removed 4 bases at V and 5 bases at J, with 2 bases between. The CDR3 DNA sequence: TGTGCCAGCTCACGGAATGAAAAACTGTTTTTT. It translates to CASSRNEKLFF.

This chain joins TRBV5-1 and TRBJ2-3, with no clear D. V was trimmed by 6 bases and J by 4 bases, leaving 15 bases between them. Germline V lookup: CDR1 SGHRS, CDR2 YFSETQ. The CDR3 runs 14 residues. The CDR3 is CASTITGIPDTQYF. The CDR3 nucleotides are TGCGCCAGCACCATAACGGGCATTCCAGATACGCAGTATTTT.

The chain combines TRBV27 with TRBJ2-1; 10 bases match TRBD2. Per the germline V gene, CDR1 is MNHEY and CDR2 is SMNVEV (reference sequence). The trim removed 5 bases at V and 1 base at J, leaving 11 bases unmatched. The CDR3 contains 18 residues. CDR3 sequence reads: CASSPILLAGLSYNEQFF. The CDR3 DNA reads TGTGCCAGCAGTCCGATCCTACTAGCGGGATTATCCTACAATGAGCAGTTCTTC.

The chain carries TRBV7-3 and TRBJ2-2; D ambiguous. V lost 2 bases to trimming and J lost 6 bases, with 4 bases between them. The CDR3 loop spans 12 amino acids. The germline V gene encodes CDR1 SGHTA and CDR2 FQGTGA. CDR3 bases: TGTGCCAGCAGCTTATTTTCCGGGGAGCTGTTTTTT. Translation gives CASSLFSGELFF.

This rearrangement joins TRBV6-5 to TRBJ2-1; 7 nucleotides agree with TRBD2. Germline CDR1 is MNHEY and CDR2 is SVGAGI. Trimming at V came to 7 bases and at J to 2 bases, leaving 8 bases not matched to a gene. The CDR3 has 15 amino acids. DNA of the CDR3: TGTGCCAGCAACCCCGCGGGAGTGCCCTACAATGAGCAGTTCTTC. Translating gives CASNPAGVPYNEQFF.

The chain combines TRBV9 with TRBJ2-5, with TRBD2 matching over 12 bases. Per the germline V gene, CDR1 is SGDLS and CDR2 is YYNGEE. The CDR3 contains 15 residues. V lost 3 bases and J lost 3; bases outside the gene matches: 3. In DNA, the CDR3 is TGTGCCAGCAGCGACAGACTAGCGGGAGAAGAGACCCAGTACTTC. This sequence encodes CASSDRLAGEETQYF.

The chain combines TRBV27 with TRBJ1-4; D gene uncertain. This CDR3 has 13 residues. The germline gives CDR1 MNHEY, CDR2 SMNVEV (reference sequence). Trimming cost V 6 bases and J 13 bases, with 18 bases left between them. For the CDR3, the DNA is TGTGCCAGCAGCCCTGGCGGGCTCAGCGGACTGTTTTTT. Residues: CASSPGGLSGLFF.

The chain carries TRBV5-6 and TRBJ2-3, with 7 positions matching TRBD2. Germline trimming cut 4 bases from V and 2 bases from J; bases unmatched to any gene: 10. The germline V gene encodes CDR1 SGHDT and CDR2 YYEEEE. CDR3 size: 16 residues. The CDR3 sequence is CASSLSLGGTTDTQYF. CDR3 in DNA: TGTGCCAGCAGCCTGAGTTTGGGAGGGACCACAGATACGCAGTATTTT.

This rearrangement joins TRBV5-4 to TRBJ2-5; D call uncertain. The CDR3 has 15 amino acids. The V gene's germline CDR1 is SGHNT and CDR2 YYREEE (reference sequence). V shed 4 bases and J shed 4 bases, with 17 bases lying between them. The CDR3 DNA follows: TGTGCCAGCAGCCCTCCAGGAGCAGCAGGAGAGACCCAGTACTTC. It translates to CASSPPGAAGETQYF.

In this sample, this clone turned up a few times. One end of the junction varies from germline; a read error may be responsible. The chain couples TRBV14 to TRBJ2-1; weak D call: TRBD2 (6 bases). This CDR3 region has 14 residues. The germline V gene has CDR1 SGHDN and CDR2 FVKESK. In nucleotides, the CDR3 is TGTGCCAGCAGCCAACGGGGGTACTACACTGAGCAGTTCTTC. As protein: CASSQRGYYTEQFF.

V and J are TRBV7-2 and TRBJ2-3, with TRBD2 matching over 12 bases. V shed 4 bases, J shed 6 bases, and the junction held 2 bases outside the gene matches. The CDR3 totals 14 residues. From germline, CDR1 is SGHTA and CDR2 FQGNSA. CDR3 residues: CASSSTSGRDTQYF. The CDR3 region has the DNA TGTGCCAGCAGCTCCACTAGCGGGAGGGATACGCAGTATTTT.

CDR3 amino acids: CASSLGTGTIYEQYF. The DNA of the CDR3 is TGTGCCAGCAGCTTAGGGACAGGGACCATCTACGAGCAGTACTTC. The V gene is TRBV7-2, the J gene TRBJ2-7; TRBD1 agrees at 8 bases. This CDR3 is built from 15 residues. In germline, CDR1 is SGHTA, CDR2 FQGNSA. V gave up 1 base and J gave up 3 bases; unmatched junction bases: 5.

The V and J genes are TRBV9 and TRBJ2-1, with D perhaps TRBD2 (5 bases). There are 13 residues in the CDR3. Trimming removed 2 bases from V and 7 bases from J, with 10 bases in between. Germline V gene data show CDR1 as SGDLS and CDR2 as YYNGEE. The CDR3 coding sequence is TGTGCCAGCAGCGTCCAAGCGGTGAATGAGCAGTTCTTC. Residues: CASSVQAVNEQFF.

The gene calls are TRBV5-4 and TRBJ1-5, with D unresolved. This CDR3 spans 18 amino acids. V lost 3 bases, J lost 1 base, and 20 bases lay in between. The germline V gene has CDR1 SGHNT and CDR2 YYREEE (reference sequence). The CDR3, as DNA: TGTGCCAGCAGCTACTCGGAGAGTCCGTGGAAGAGCAATCAGCCCCAGCATTTT. Its translation is CASSYSESPWKSNQPQHF. Complete variable domain (other parts from reference TRBV5-4 and TRBJ1-5): ETGVTQSPTHLIKTRGQQVTLRCSSQSGHNTVSWYQQALGQGPQFIFQYYREEENGRGNFPPRFSGLQFPNYSSELNVNALELDDSALYLCASSYSESPWKSNQPQHFGDGTRLSIL.

This clone was seen just once. The chain carries TRBV18 and TRBJ1-2; 12 bases line up with TRBD1. Germline V gives CDR1 KGHSH, CDR2 LQKENI. The CDR3 is 18 residues long. The trim removed 2 bases at V and 3 bases at J, leaving 10 bases unmatched. DNA of the CDR3: TGTGCCAGCTCACCATCCGGGACAGGGGGCCCCAGCTACTATGGCTACACCTTC. Translating it yields CASSPSGTGGPSYYGYTF.

This chain links TRBV11-2 with TRBJ1-1, with D uncertain. The CDR3 covers 13 residues. The germline V gene encodes CDR1 SGHAT and CDR2 FQNNGV. Trimming shortened V by 1 base and J by 6 bases, and 9 bases separated the two germline ends. This CDR3 is CASSLAQSPEAFF. The DNA for the CDR3 is TGTGCCAGCAGCTTAGCACAGAGCCCTGAAGCTTTCTTT.

J is TRBJ2-2 and V is TRBV10-3; no clear D. CDR1 ENHRY and CDR2 SYGVKD come from the germline V gene. This CDR3 region has 12 residues. Trimming took 4 bases from V and 3 from J, leaving 3 bases between them. The CDR3 reads CAISADTGELFF. For the CDR3, the DNA is TGTGCCATCAGTGCAGACACCGGGGAGCTGTTTTTT.

J is TRBJ2-6 and V is TRBV5-6, with D tentatively TRBD2 (6 bases). Trimming shortened V by 0 bases and J by 8 bases, and 12 bases separated the two germline ends. Germline V lookup: CDR1 SGHDT, CDR2 YYEEEE. CDR3 length: 15 residues. The DNA of the CDR3 is TGTGCCAGCAGCTTGGTTCAGGGAGGTACCAACGTCCTGACTTTC. Translated: CASSLVQGGTNVLTF.

The chain links TRBV15 to TRBJ2-3; 7 bases line up with TRBD1. The V gene's germline CDR1 is LNHNV and CDR2 YYDKDF (reference sequence). CDR3 size: 21 residues. V lost 0 bases to trimming and J lost 3 bases; unmatched junction nucleotides: 21. Here the CDR3 DNA reads TGTGCCACCAGCAGAGAGTTGGTCCGTCGACCCCGGGACAGCAAAACAGATACGCAGTATTTT. It translates to CATSRELVRRPRDSKTDTQYF.

The chain is built from TRBV18 and TRBJ1-2; D is uncertain. This CDR3 is 13 amino acids long. Looked up from germline, CDR1 is KGHSH and CDR2 is LQKENI. The V end was cut by 2 bases, the J end by 3 bases, with 7 bases between. The CDR3 here is CASSPKEYYGYTF. CDR3 coding DNA: TGTGCCAGCTCACCAAAGGAATACTATGGCTACACCTTC.

CDR3 sequence (DNA): TGTGCCAGCAGCTTGACTAGCGCAGACATCGGGGAGCTGTTTTTT. Its protein product is CASSLTSADIGELFF. The chain has TRBV7-3 and TRBJ2-2, with 8 nucleotides matching TRBD2. V gave up 3 bases and J gave up 7 bases; unmatched junction bases: 7. The CDR3 sequence is 15 residues long. CDR1 is SGHTA and CDR2 is FQGTGA in the germline V gene. Supplemented by reference TRBV7-3 and TRBJ2-2, the full variable domain reads GAGVSQTPSNKVTEKGKYVELRCDPISGHTALYWYRQSLGQGPEFLIYFQGTGAADDSGLPNDRFFAVRPEGSVSTLKIQRTERGDSAVYLCASSLTSADIGELFFGEGSRLTVL.

V is TRBV5-1 and J is TRBJ2-3; possibly TRBD1 for D (5 bases). The length of the CDR3 is 12 residues. Germline V CDR1 and CDR2: SGHRS, YFSETQ. With 5 bases removed from V and 4 bases from J, the gap between germline ends came to 8 bases. In DNA, the CDR3 is TGCGCCAGCAGTCCCAGGGCAGATACGCAGTATTTT. Amino acid sequence: CASSPRADTQYF.

The chain combines TRBV5-8 with TRBJ2-2; D unclear. The V end was cut by 3 bases, the J end by 0 bases, with 9 bases between. This CDR3 is 15 amino acids long. Germline V gene sequence: CDR1 SGHTS, CDR2 YDEGEE. The CDR3 DNA follows: TGTGCCAGCAGCTCGTTTACAACGAACACCGGGGAGCTGTTTTTT. Residues: CASSSFTTNTGELFF. The whole variable domain, remainder taken from reference TRBV5-8 and TRBJ2-2, is EAGVTQSPTHLIKTRGQQATLRCSPISGHTSVYWYQQALGLGLQFLLWYDEGEERNRGNFPPRFSGRQFPNYSSELNVNALELEDSALYLCASSSFTTNTGELFFGEGSRLTVL.

This clone was observed a few times. The J gene is TRBJ2-1, the V gene TRBV7-9; D gene uncertain. V lost 3 bases and J 5 bases, leaving 5 bases between the germline ends. The CDR3 is 12 residues long. Germline CDR1 reads SEHNR; CDR2 reads FQNEAQ (reference sequence). CDR3 protein: CASSFDNNEQFF. The CDR3 DNA follows: TGTGCCAGCAGCTTCGACAACAATGAGCAGTTCTTC.

The chain is built from TRBV2 and TRBJ1-1; D gene ambiguous. The length of the CDR3 is 15 residues. Trimming stripped 0 bases from V and 1 base from J, with 9 bases between. Germline V lookup: CDR1 SNHLY, CDR2 FYNNEI. This CDR3 reads CASSEAARENTEAFF. The CDR3 DNA follows: TGTGCCAGCAGTGAAGCTGCCAGAGAGAACACTGAAGCTTTCTTT.

This rearrangement joins TRBV6-1 to TRBJ2-1; 11 nucleotides line up with TRBD2. CDR1 is MNHNS, CDR2 SASEGT, per germline. The CDR3 is 13 amino acids. V was clipped by 10 bases and J by 9 bases; unmatched bases: 8. CDR3 sequence reads: CATPGLAGFEQFF. CDR3 bases: TGTGCCACCCCCGGACTAGCGGGTTTTGAGCAGTTCTTC.